The clone carrying this TCR beta chain was counted a few times. The entry originates in a study of cytomegalovirus exposure and HLA in healthy donors. Study background: From donors who were HLA-typed, an early data release held about 89 million unique TCRs.

The PCR contained 60 Vbeta and 13 Jbeta primers. The method was immunoSEQ multiplex PCR; TCRdb's version includes in-frame clones alone and lacks a portion of them. The sample lists 75,000 to 100,000 clones; roughly 80% were seen once. The sequenced material came from PBMCs. This receptor was identified in a man aged 55 to 70 in good health and CMV-seropositive.

This CDR3 reads CASSPTGGGTEAFF. The CDR3 DNA follows: TGTGCCAGCAGTCCAACAGGGGGCGGCACTGAAGCTTTCTTT. The chain has TRBV6-5 and TRBJ1-1; the match to TRBD1 covers 9 bases. J gave up 4 bases and V 5 bases, and 5 bases lay outside the gene matches. The germline V gene encodes CDR1 MNHEY and CDR2 SVGAGI. The CDR3 sequence is 14 residues long.